Below, 3 T cell receptor beta chains from the same sample are listed, as sequenced in a study of control samples from healthy donors and cancer patients. The repertoire was sequenced with immunoSEQ multiplex PCR; TCRdb's copy has only in-frame clones and lacks some. Of 90,000 to 150,000 clones listed, more than 80% are singletons. Specimen: blood. The receptors stem from a man in his forties or fifties in good health.

The gene calls are TRBV4-3 and TRBJ1-2, with D possibly being TRBD1 (6 bases). The V gene's germline CDR1 is LGHNA and CDR2 YSLEER. The V end was cut by 3 bases, the J end by 3 bases, with 14 bases between. The CDR3 length is 15 residues. In DNA, the CDR3 is TGCGCCAGCAGCCACCACAGGGCATTAGACTATGGCTACACCTTC. Translation: CASSHHRALDYGYTF.

The chain uses TRBV19 and TRBJ2-6; 7 bases fit TRBD1. The CDR3 spans 16 residues. Trimming took 4 bases from V and 2 from J; bases not matched to a gene: 5. Germline-derived CDR1 and CDR2 are LNHDA and SQIVND (reference sequence). CDR3 residues: CASSTYQGAGANVLTF. The CDR3 coding sequence is TGTGCCAGTAGTACATACCAGGGGGCTGGGGCCAACGTCCTGACTTTC.

V and J are TRBV6-5 and TRBJ2-5; D remains unclear. The CDR3 has 14 amino acids. Germline V CDR1 and CDR2: MNHEY, SVGAGI. Trimming pared 0 bases from V and 2 bases from J, leaving 7 bases between. The DNA for the CDR3 is TGTGCCAGCAGTTACTCGGGCATTCAAGAGACCCAGTACTTC. Its translation: CASSYSGIQETQYF.